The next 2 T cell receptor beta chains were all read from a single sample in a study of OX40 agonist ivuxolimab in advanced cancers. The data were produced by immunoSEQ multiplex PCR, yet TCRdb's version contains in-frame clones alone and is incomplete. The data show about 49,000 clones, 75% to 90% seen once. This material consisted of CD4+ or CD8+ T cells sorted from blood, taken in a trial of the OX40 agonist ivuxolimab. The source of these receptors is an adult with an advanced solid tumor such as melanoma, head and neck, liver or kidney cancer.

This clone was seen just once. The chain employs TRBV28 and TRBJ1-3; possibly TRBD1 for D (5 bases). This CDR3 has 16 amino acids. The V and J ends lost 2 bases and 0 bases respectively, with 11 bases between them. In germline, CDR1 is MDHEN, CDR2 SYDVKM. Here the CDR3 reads CASSLAGGLSGNTIYF. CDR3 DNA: TGTGCCAGCAGTTTAGCTGGGGGACTCTCTGGAAACACCATATATTTT.

The CDR3 DNA is TGCAGCGTCACTACAGGGGGCTTCTACGAGCAGTACTTC. Translation gives CSVTTGGFYEQYF. The chain has TRBV29-1 and TRBJ2-7; TRBD1 matches 9 bases. The ends lost 6 bases at V and 3 bases at J; junction bases unmatched: 6. Germline CDR1 and CDR2: SQVTM and ANQGSEA. There are 13 residues in the CDR3.